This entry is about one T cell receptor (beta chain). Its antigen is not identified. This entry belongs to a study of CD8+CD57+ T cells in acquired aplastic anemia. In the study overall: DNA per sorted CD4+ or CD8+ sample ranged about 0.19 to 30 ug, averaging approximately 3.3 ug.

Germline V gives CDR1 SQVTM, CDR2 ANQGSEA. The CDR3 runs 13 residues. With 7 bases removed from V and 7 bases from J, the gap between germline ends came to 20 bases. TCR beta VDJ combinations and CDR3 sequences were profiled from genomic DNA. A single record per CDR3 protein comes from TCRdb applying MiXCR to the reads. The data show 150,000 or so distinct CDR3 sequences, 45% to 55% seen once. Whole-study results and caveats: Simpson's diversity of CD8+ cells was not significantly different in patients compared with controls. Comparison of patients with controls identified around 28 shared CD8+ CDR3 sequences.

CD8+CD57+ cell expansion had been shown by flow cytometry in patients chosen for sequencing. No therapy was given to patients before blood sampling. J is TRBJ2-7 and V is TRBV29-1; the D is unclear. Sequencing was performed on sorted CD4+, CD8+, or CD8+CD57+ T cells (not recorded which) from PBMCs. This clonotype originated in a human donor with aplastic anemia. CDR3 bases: TGCAGCGCCTGTATACAGCCCCGGCAAGAGCAGTACTTC. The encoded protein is CSACIQPRQEQYF.